Sequencing of this T cell receptor beta chain was carried out in a study of CD8 T cells in ankylosing spondylitis. Molecular-barcoded quantitative 5'-RACE produced these TCR beta libraries. TCRdb redid the calling of the 5' RACE reads with MiXCR, one entry per CDR3 protein. The table lists roughly 370,000 distinct CDR3 sequences, under 25% of them singletons. This CDR3 contains 13 residues. The germline gives CDR1 SGHDT, CDR2 YYEEEE. The V and J ends lost 4 bases and 3 bases respectively, with 11 bases between them. Regarding the study as a whole: It appeared that ankylosing spondylitis blood was characterized by a TCR beta motif of roughly 8 highly homologous variants.

This clonotype showed up just a few times. The antigen remains unidentified. The gene calls are TRBV5-6 and TRBJ2-7; D is possibly TRBD1 or TRBD2 (5 bases each). The clonotype originates from a male donor with ankylosing spondylitis. Sequencing was done on a sample of blood, either unsorted or a sorted T cell fraction (not recorded which). The CDR3 protein is CASSGGFGYEQYF. The CDR3 DNA follows: TGTGCCAGCAGCGGGGGTTTTGGCTACGAGCAGTACTTC.